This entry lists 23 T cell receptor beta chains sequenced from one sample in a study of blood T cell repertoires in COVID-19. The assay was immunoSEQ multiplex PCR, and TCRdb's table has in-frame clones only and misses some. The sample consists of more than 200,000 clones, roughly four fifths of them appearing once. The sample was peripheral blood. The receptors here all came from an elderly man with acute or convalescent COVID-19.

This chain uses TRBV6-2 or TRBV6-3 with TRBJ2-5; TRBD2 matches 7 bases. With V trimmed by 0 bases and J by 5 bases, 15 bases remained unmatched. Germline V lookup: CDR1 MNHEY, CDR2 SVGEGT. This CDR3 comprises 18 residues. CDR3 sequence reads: CASSYSMVAGGYRETQYF. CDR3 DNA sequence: TGTGCCAGCAGTTACTCGATGGTAGCGGGTGGCTACCGTGAGACCCAGTACTTC.

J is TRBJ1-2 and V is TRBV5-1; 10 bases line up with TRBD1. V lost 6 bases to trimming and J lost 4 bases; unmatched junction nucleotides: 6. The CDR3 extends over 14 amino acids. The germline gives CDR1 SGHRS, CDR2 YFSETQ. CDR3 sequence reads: CASTEGQGSYGYTF. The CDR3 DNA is TGCGCCAGCACCGAGGGACAGGGGTCCTATGGCTACACCTTC. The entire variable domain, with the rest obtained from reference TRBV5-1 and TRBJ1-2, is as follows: KAGVTQTPRYLIKTRGQQVTLSCSPISGHRSVSWYQQTPGQGLQFLFEYFSETQRNKGNFPGRFSGRQFSNSRSEMNVSTLELGDSALYLCASTEGQGSYGYTFGSGTRLTVV.

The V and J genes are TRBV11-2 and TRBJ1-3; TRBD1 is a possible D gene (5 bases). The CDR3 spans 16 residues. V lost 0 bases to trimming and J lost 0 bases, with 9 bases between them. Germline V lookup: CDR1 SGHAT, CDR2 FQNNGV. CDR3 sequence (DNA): TGTGCCAGCAGCTTAGACAGGGCCGTCTCTGGAAACACCATATATTTT. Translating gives CASSLDRAVSGNTIYF.

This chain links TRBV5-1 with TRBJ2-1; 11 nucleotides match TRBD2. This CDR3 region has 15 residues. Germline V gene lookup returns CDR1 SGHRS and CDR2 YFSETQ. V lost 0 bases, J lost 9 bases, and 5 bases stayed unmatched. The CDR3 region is CASSLVVAGGLEQFF. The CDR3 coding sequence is TGCGCCAGCAGCTTGGTGGTAGCGGGAGGGCTTGAGCAGTTCTTC.

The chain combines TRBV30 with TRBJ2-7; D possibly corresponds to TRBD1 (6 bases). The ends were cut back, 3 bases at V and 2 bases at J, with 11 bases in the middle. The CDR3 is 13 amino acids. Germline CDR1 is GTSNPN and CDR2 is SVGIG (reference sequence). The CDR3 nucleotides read TGTGCCTGGAGCGCAGGGGAAACCTACGAGCAGTACTTC. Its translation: CAWSAGETYEQYF.

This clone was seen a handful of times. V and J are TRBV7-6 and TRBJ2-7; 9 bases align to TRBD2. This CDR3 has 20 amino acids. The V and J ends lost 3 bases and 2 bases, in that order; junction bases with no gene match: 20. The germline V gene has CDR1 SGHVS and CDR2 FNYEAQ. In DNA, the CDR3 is TGTGCCAGCAGCTTCCCCTACCTGCCCCCCAGCGGGAGGTTCACCTACGAGCAGTACTTC. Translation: CASSFPYLPPSGRFTYEQYF. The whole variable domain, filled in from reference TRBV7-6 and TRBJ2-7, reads GAGVSQSPRYKVTKRGQDVALRCDPISGHVSLYWYRQALGQGPEFLTYFNYEAQQDKSGLPNDRFSAERPEGSISTLTIQRTEQRDSAMYRCASSFPYLPPSGRFTYEQYFGPGTRLTVT.

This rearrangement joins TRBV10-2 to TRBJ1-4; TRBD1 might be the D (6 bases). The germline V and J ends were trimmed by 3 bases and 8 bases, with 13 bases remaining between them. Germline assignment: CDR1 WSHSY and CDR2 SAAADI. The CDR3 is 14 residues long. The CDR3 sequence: CASSDSGAREKLFF. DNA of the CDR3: TGCGCCAGCAGTGACTCAGGGGCGCGGGAAAAACTGTTTTTT.

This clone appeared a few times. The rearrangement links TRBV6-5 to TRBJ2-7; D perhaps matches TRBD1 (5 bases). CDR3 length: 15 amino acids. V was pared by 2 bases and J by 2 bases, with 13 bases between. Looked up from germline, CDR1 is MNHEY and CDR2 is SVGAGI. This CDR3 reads CASSYAGQRTYEQYF. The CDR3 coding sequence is TGTGCCAGCAGTTACGCAGGGCAGCGTACCTACGAGCAGTACTTC.

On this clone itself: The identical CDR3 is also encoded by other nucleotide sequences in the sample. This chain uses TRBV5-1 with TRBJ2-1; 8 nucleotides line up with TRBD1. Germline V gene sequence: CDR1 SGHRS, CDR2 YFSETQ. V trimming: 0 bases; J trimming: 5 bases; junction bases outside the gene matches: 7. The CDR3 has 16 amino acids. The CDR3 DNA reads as TGCGCCAGCAGCTTGGCCGCAGGGGGCGGCCACAATGAGCAGTTCTTC. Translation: CASSLAAGGGHNEQFF.

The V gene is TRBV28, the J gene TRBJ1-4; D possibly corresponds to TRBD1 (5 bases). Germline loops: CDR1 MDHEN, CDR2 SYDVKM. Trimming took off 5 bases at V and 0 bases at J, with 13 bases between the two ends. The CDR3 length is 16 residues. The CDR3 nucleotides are TGTGCCAGCAGTCTTGGGGGAGGAGCAACTAATGAAAAACTGTTTTTT. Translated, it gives CASSLGGGATNEKLFF.

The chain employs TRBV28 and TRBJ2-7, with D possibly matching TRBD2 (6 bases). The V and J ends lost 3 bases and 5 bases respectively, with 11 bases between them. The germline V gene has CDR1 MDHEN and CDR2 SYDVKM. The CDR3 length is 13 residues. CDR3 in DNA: TGTGCCAGCAGTTTTGGGGGGTTGGACGAGCAGTACTTC. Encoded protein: CASSFGGLDEQYF.

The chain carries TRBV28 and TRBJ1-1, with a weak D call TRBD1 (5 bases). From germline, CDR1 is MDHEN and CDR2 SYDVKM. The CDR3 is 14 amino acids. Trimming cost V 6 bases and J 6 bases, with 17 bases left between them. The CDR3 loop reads CASSPNSQGSEAFF. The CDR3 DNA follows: TGTGCCAGCAGCCCCAATTCGCAGGGATCTGAAGCTTTCTTT.

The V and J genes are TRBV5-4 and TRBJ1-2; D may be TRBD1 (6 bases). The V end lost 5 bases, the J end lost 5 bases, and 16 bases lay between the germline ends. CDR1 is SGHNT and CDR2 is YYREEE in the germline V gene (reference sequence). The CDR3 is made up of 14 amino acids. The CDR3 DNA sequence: TGTGCCAGCAGAGCGGGGGCGACTCCTTATGGCTACACCTTC. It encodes CASRAGATPYGYTF.

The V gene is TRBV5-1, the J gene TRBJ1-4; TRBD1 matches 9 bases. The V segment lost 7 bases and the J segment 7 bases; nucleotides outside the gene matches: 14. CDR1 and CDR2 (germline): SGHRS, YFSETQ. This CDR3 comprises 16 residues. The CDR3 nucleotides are TGCGCCAGCGCCCGAGGAAACAGGGGGCTCAGTGAAAAACTGTTTTTT. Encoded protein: CASARGNRGLSEKLFF.

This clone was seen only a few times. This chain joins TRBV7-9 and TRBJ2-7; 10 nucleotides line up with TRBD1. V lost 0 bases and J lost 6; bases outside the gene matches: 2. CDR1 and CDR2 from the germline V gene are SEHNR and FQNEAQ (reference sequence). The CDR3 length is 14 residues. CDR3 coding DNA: TGTGCCAGCAGCTTAGCGGGGGACAGGGGCGAGCAGTACTTC. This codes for CASSLAGDRGEQYF.

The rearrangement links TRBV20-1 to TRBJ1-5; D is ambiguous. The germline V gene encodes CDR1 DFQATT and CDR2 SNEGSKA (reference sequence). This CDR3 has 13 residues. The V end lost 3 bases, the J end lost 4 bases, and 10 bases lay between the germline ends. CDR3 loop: CSASLGANQPQHF. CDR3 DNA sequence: TGCAGTGCTAGTTTGGGAGCTAATCAGCCCCAGCATTTT.

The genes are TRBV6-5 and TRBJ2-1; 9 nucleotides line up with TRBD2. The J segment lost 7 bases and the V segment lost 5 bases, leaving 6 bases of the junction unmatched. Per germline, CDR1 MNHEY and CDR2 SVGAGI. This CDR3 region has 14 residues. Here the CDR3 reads CASSTLSGGNEQFF. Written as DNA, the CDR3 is TGTGCCAGCAGTACCCTTAGCGGGGGTAATGAGCAGTTCTTC.

The DNA for the CDR3 is TGTGCCAGCAGTTCTGGACAGGGAGGAAACTATGGCTACACCTTC. Translation gives CASSSGQGGNYGYTF. The chain uses TRBV28 and TRBJ1-2; 8 bases line up with TRBD1. The V segment lost 4 bases and the J segment 2 bases; nucleotides outside the gene matches: 6. This CDR3 comprises 15 residues. The germline CDR1 and CDR2 sequences are MDHEN and SYDVKM.

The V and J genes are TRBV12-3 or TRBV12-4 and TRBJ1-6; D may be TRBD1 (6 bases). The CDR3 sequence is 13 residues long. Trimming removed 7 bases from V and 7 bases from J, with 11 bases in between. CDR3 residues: CASKDSSNSPLHF. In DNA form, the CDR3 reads TGTGCCAGCAAGGACAGCTCAAATTCACCCCTCCACTTT.

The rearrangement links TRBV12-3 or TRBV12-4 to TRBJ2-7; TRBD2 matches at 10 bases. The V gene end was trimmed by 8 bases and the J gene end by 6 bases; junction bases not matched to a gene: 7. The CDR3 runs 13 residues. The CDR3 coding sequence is TGTGCCAGCGGATCTAGCGGGGGTGGCGAGCAGTACTTC. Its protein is CASGSSGGGEQYF.

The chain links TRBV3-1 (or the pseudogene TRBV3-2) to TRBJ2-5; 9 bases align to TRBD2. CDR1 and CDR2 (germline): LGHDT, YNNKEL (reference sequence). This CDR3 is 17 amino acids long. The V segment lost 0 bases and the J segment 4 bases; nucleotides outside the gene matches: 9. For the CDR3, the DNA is TGTGCCAGCAGCCAAGATAGGATAGCGGGAGTATTAGAGACCCAGTACTTC. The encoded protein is CASSQDRIAGVLETQYF.

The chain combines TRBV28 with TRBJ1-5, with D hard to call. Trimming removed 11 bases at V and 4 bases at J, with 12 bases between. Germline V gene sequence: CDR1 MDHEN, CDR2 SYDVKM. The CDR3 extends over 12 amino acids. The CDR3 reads CAHMAGNQPQHF. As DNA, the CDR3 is TGTGCCCACATGGCAGGAAATCAGCCCCAGCATTTT. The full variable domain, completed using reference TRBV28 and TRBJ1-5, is DVKVTQSSRYLVKRTGEKVFLECVQDMDHENMFWYRQDPGLGLRLIYFSYDVKMKEKGDIPEGYSVSREKKERFSLILESASTNQTSMYLCAHMAGNQPQHFGDGTRLSIL.

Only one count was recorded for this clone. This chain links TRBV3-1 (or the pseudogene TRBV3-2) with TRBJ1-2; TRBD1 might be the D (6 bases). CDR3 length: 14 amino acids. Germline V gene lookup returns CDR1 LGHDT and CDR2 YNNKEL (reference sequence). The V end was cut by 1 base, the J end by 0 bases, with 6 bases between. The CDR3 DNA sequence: TGTGCCAGCAGCCAAGGGACAGCTAACTATGGCTACACCTTC. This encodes CASSQGTANYGYTF.